The 32 T cell receptor beta chains below were found in one sample sequenced in a study of follicular helper T cells after annual influenza vaccination. Assay: immunoSEQ multiplex PCR; the TCRdb copy retains only in-frame clones and omits some. This sample carries over a thousand clones, roughly four fifths of them seen once, and the ten largest clones take almost 2.5%. Time point reported: 2014-2015 season, pre-vaccination. The sample here was CXCR5+ CD38+ circulating T follicular helper cells from blood, taken on the day of influenza vaccination. Regarding subset: circulating Tfh, non-naive CD4+CXCR5+PD-1+ (ICOS+CD38+ or ICOS-CD38-). These receptor sequences come from an adult who received the influenza vaccine.

V gene TRBV14 combines with J gene TRBJ1-6; tentatively, D is TRBD1 (6 bases). V was shortened by 5 bases and J by 9 bases, with 11 bases between the two germline ends. Germline CDR1 reads SGHDN; CDR2 reads FVKESK. The CDR3 is 13 amino acids. The CDR3 nucleotides are TGTGCCAGCAGCTGGGGGGGCTCTTCACCCCTCCACTTT. Translation gives CASSWGGSSPLHF.

A single count supports this clone. The chain uses TRBV29-1 and TRBJ1-5; 10 bases map to TRBD1. The ends lost 7 bases at V and 2 bases at J; junction bases unmatched: 5. The V gene's germline CDR1 is SQVTM and CDR2 ANQGSEA. The CDR3 is made up of 14 amino acids. In DNA, the CDR3 is TGCAGCGCCTCGACAGGGGGCGGCAATCAGCCCCAGCATTTT. It encodes CSASTGGGNQPQHF. The full variable domain, with the rest looked up from reference TRBV29-1 and TRBJ1-5, is SAVISQKPSRDICQRGTSLTIQCQVDSQVTMMFWYRQQPGQSLTLIATANQGSEATYESGFVIDKFPISRPNLTFSTLTVSNMSPEDSSIYLCSASTGGGNQPQHFGDGTRLSIL.

Turning to this clone: Other DNA sequences in this specimen translate into the identical CDR3. The V and J genes are TRBV5-1 and TRBJ1-2, with D unclear. Trimming pared 0 bases from V and 3 bases from J, leaving 12 bases between. Germline CDR1 is SGHRS and CDR2 is YFSETQ. This CDR3 contains 15 residues. For the CDR3, the DNA is TGCGCCAGCAGCTTGGCCCCACAACGGGACTATGGCTACACCTTC. Its protein is CASSLAPQRDYGYTF. Looking up the rest from reference TRBV5-1 and TRBJ1-2 gives the full variable domain: KAGVTQTPRYLIKTRGQQVTLSCSPISGHRSVSWYQQTPGQGLQFLFEYFSETQRNKGNFPGRFSGRQFSNSRSEMNVSTLELGDSALYLCASSLAPQRDYGYTFGSGTRLTVV.

The chain is built from TRBV2 and TRBJ2-7; 11 nucleotides agree with TRBD2. There are 19 residues in the CDR3. J gave up 1 base and V 6 bases, and 17 bases lay outside the gene matches. In germline, CDR1 is SNHLY, CDR2 FYNNEI. Written as DNA, the CDR3 is TGTGCCAGCAGAGCCGGAAGGGGGCACCGGACTAGCGGGTCCTACGAGCAGTACTTC. It specifies CASRAGRGHRTSGSYEQYF.

The chain uses TRBV5-1 and TRBJ2-5; D may be TRBD2 (7 bases). The CDR3 is 17 residues long. Trimming removed 4 bases from V and 5 bases from J, with 24 bases in between. Germline lookup yields CDR1 SGHRS and CDR2 YFSETQ. The DNA for the CDR3 is TGCGCCAGCAGCCCTCTACCACAGGGCTCGCGGGGGGAGACCCAGTACTTC. It encodes CASSPLPQGSRGETQYF.

V is TRBV5-4 and J is TRBJ2-3, with D hard to call. Germline values: CDR1 SGHNT, CDR2 YYREEE (reference sequence). The CDR3 loop spans 13 amino acids. Trimming removed 4 bases at V and 5 bases at J, with 11 bases between. The CDR3 coding sequence is TGTGCCAGCAGCGGCACGGCCGGAGATACGCAGTATTTT. Amino acids: CASSGTAGDTQYF.

The chain has TRBV6-5 and TRBJ2-3, with D possibly being TRBD1 (6 bases). The CDR3 contains 15 residues. Deletions cut 6 bases from V and 2 bases from J, with 15 bases between. The germline CDR1 and CDR2 sequences are MNHEY and SVGAGI. This chain's CDR3 is CASRQTGPNTDTQYF. CDR3 DNA: TGTGCCAGCAGACAAACAGGGCCTAACACAGATACGCAGTATTTT.

The V gene is TRBV19, the J gene TRBJ1-1; no definite D call. Deletions cut 5 bases from V and 5 bases from J, with 15 bases between. The CDR3 is 14 amino acids. Germline CDR1 LNHDA, CDR2 SQIVND (reference sequence). CDR3 residues: CASSPHSGMTEAFF. CDR3 nucleotide sequence: TGTGCCAGTAGTCCCCATTCCGGGATGACTGAAGCTTTCTTT.

The chain combines TRBV29-1 with TRBJ2-5, with 8 nucleotides matching TRBD2. The germline V gene has CDR1 SQVTM and CDR2 ANQGSEA. Losses at the gene ends were 6 bases for V and 4 bases for J; bases not matched to a gene: 7. The CDR3 is 13 amino acids. The CDR3 DNA reads TGCAGCGTCCAGACTAGCGCGAGAGAGACCCAGTACTTC. As protein: CSVQTSARETQYF.

V is TRBV7-2 and J is TRBJ1-2, with a weak D call TRBD1 (6 bases). Germline loops: CDR1 SGHTA, CDR2 FQGNSA. V lost 2 bases, J lost 2 bases, and 9 bases lay in between. The CDR3 runs to 14 residues. The CDR3 nucleotides are TGTGCCAGCAGCTTACCGGACAGAAACTATGGCTACACCTTC. It specifies CASSLPDRNYGYTF.

The rearrangement links TRBV21-1 to TRBJ1-1. TRBV21-1 is a pseudogene segment. This CDR3 comprises 14 residues. The CDR3 loop reads CASRCYTIRTEAFF. The CDR3 nucleotides are TGTGCCAGCAGATGCTACACAATTCGCACTGAAGCTTTCTTT.

In this sample, this clone turned up a few times. The CDR3 loop is CASSPDRNTGELFF. The CDR3 DNA reads as TGTGCCAGCAGCCCTGACAGAAACACCGGGGAGCTGTTTTTT. The gene calls are TRBV6-5 and TRBJ2-2; perhaps TRBD1 as D (5 bases). Germline V gene lookup returns CDR1 MNHEY and CDR2 SVGAGI. This CDR3 spans 14 amino acids. V lost 6 bases to trimming and J lost 2 bases, with 10 bases between them.

This clone was counted a single time. The rearrangement uses TRBV7-6 and TRBJ1-1, with D perhaps TRBD1 (5 bases). The V and J ends lost 0 bases and 1 base respectively, with 9 bases between them. Germline loops: CDR1 SGHVS, CDR2 FNYEAQ. The CDR3 length is 15 residues. As DNA, the CDR3 is TGTGCCAGCAGCTTAGCCGGGGGAAGGAACACTGAAGCTTTCTTT. Its translation: CASSLAGGRNTEAFF.

The rearrangement uses TRBV7-7 and TRBJ2-5; TRBD1 matches 9 bases. There are 15 residues in the CDR3. The germline V gene has CDR1 SSHAT and CDR2 FNYEAQ (reference sequence). Trimming at V came to 5 bases and at J to 4 bases, leaving 8 bases not matched to a gene. The CDR3 DNA sequence: TGTGCCAGCAGCCCGCGCACAGGGGGCTTAGAGACCCAGTACTTC. This gives the protein CASSPRTGGLETQYF. The whole variable domain, filled in from reference TRBV7-7 and TRBJ2-5, reads GAGVSQSPRYKVTKRGQDVTLRCDPISSHATLYWYQQALGQGPEFLTYFNYEAQPDKSGLPSDRFSAERPEGSISTLTIQRTEQRDSAMYRCASSPRTGGLETQYFGPGTRLLVL.

This chain uses TRBV7-9 with TRBJ2-3, with D possibly TRBD2 on 5 matching bases. Germline V gene lookup returns CDR1 SEHNR and CDR2 FQNEAQ (reference sequence). The CDR3 has 15 residues. Between the trimmed V and J ends, which lost 3 bases and 2 bases, there was a span of 12 bases. CDR3 loop: CASSFRSGATDTQYF. DNA of the CDR3: TGTGCCAGCAGCTTTCGAAGCGGAGCCACAGATACGCAGTATTTT. The entire variable domain, with the rest obtained from reference TRBV7-9 and TRBJ2-3, is as follows: DTGVSQNPRHKITKRGQNVTFRCDPISEHNRLYWYRQTLGQGPEFLTYFQNEAQLEKSRLLSDRFSAERPKGSFSTLEIQRTEQGDSAMYLCASSFRSGATDTQYFGPGTRLTVL.

This clone was seen only once. The gene calls are TRBV5-1 and TRBJ2-1; unclear D gene. Germline-derived CDR1 and CDR2 are SGHRS and YFSETQ. This CDR3 contains 15 residues. Deletions cut 0 bases from V and 0 bases from J, with 7 bases between. CDR3 nucleotide sequence: TGCGCCAGCAGCTTGGAGAAAGGCTCCTACAATGAGCAGTTCTTC. It is translated as CASSLEKGSYNEQFF.

CDR3 loop: CASSNVLAPYEQYF. The CDR3 DNA follows: TGTGCCAGCAGCAATGTATTGGCCCCCTACGAGCAGTACTTC. This rearrangement joins TRBV21-1 to TRBJ2-7; the table's TRBD1 call for D was not verified on the DNA. TRBV21-1 is shown as a pseudogene. The CDR3 runs 14 residues.

This rearrangement joins TRBV20-1 to TRBJ2-1, with D possibly matching TRBD2 (5 bases). Germline CDR1 DFQATT, CDR2 SNEGSKA (reference sequence). The CDR3 consists of 11 residues. Trimming stripped 3 bases from V and 8 bases from J, with 8 bases between. The CDR3 spells CSASIGDEQFF. As DNA, the CDR3 is TGCAGTGCTAGTATCGGGGATGAGCAGTTCTTC.

The table lists this clone with a few counts. This sequence joins TRBV30 and TRBJ1-6; D is undetermined. Germline V gene data show CDR1 as GTSNPN and CDR2 as SVGIG (reference sequence). V was pared by 1 base and J by 9 bases, with 10 bases between. The length of the CDR3 is 13 residues. CDR3 sequence: CAWSAGPRSPLHF. CDR3 bases: TGTGCCTGGAGTGCGGGCCCACGTTCACCCCTCCACTTT.

The chain joins TRBV19 to TRBJ2-6; D might be TRBD2 (7 bases). Germline V gene data show CDR1 as LNHDA and CDR2 as SQIVND (reference sequence). The V end was cut by 10 bases, the J end by 3 bases, with 16 bases between. This CDR3 is built from 15 residues. The CDR3 region has the DNA TGTGCCACCGGATGGGGGGGCTATGGGGCCAACGTCCTGACTTTC. Amino acid sequence: CATGWGGYGANVLTF.

The chain has TRBV30 and TRBJ1-5; 9 bases align to TRBD1. The trim removed 3 bases at V and 9 bases at J, leaving 6 bases unmatched. The germline V gene has CDR1 GTSNPN and CDR2 SVGIG (reference sequence). The CDR3 is 13 residues long. Here the CDR3 reads CAWRDGQGRPQHF. The CDR3 nucleotides are TGTGCCTGGAGGGATGGACAGGGGAGGCCCCAGCATTTT.

The rearrangement uses TRBV25-1 and TRBJ1-1; 7 positions agree with TRBD1. Germline V gene lookup returns CDR1 MGHDK and CDR2 SYGVNS. J was trimmed by 6 bases and V by 3 bases; bases with no gene match: 4. The length of the CDR3 is 13 residues. CDR3 coding DNA: TGTGCCAGCAGTGAGGGGGGACAGCCTGAAGCTTTCTTT. Protein: CASSEGGQPEAFF.

The chain couples TRBV5-4 to TRBJ1-2; 12 positions agree with TRBD1. V lost 4 bases to trimming and J lost 5 bases; unmatched junction nucleotides: 6. Looked up from germline, CDR1 is SGHNT and CDR2 is YYREEE (reference sequence). The CDR3 has 15 amino acids. CDR3 region: CASSPGGQGAYGYTF. The CDR3 DNA is TGTGCCAGCAGCCCAGGGGGACAGGGGGCATATGGCTACACCTTC.

This chain uses TRBV4-3 with TRBJ2-6; D possibly uses TRBD1 or TRBD2 (5 bases each). Germline CDR1 LGHNA, CDR2 YSLEER. This CDR3 has 18 residues. Deletions cut 1 base from V and 0 bases from J, with 13 bases between. The CDR3 nucleotides are TGCGCCAGCAGCCAAGCGGGGACCGGCTACTCTGGGGCCAACGTCCTGACTTTC. Residues: CASSQAGTGYSGANVLTF.

DNA for the CDR3: TGTGCCAGCAGCTTGGGACAGGCTCAAGAGACCCAGTACTTC. Amino acid sequence: CASSLGQAQETQYF. The V gene is TRBV7-9, the J gene TRBJ2-5; 8 bases fit TRBD1. V lost 3 bases and J lost 2; bases outside the gene matches: 2. The length of the CDR3 is 14 residues. Germline assignment: CDR1 SEHNR and CDR2 FQNEAQ (reference sequence).

In this sample, this clone turned up a few times. This chain connects TRBV2 to TRBJ2-2; 9 bases map to TRBD1. CDR1 SNHLY and CDR2 FYNNEI come from the germline V gene. The CDR3 runs to 13 residues. The ends lost 5 bases at V and 6 bases at J; junction bases unmatched: 1. This CDR3 reads CASSRQGAGELFF. CDR3 sequence (DNA): TGTGCCAGCAGTCGACAGGGGGCCGGGGAGCTGTTTTTT.

The chain employs TRBV7-2 and TRBJ2-1; possible D gene TRBD2, 6 bases. From germline, CDR1 is SGHTA and CDR2 FQGNSA. The CDR3 consists of 14 residues. V lost 5 bases to trimming and J lost 6 bases, with 14 bases between them. The DNA of the CDR3 is TGTGCCAGCAGCCAAACTAGCCACGGCAATGAGCAGTTCTTC. This encodes CASSQTSHGNEQFF.

The chain has TRBV11-2 and TRBJ2-5, with D possibly called TRBD1 or TRBD2 (5 bases each). V dropped 5 bases and J dropped 2 bases, with 9 bases sitting between them. The germline CDR1 and CDR2 sequences are SGHAT and FQNNGV. The CDR3 is 13 amino acids. The CDR3 protein is CASSPGRQETQYF. For the CDR3, the DNA is TGTGCCAGCAGCCCGGGACGTCAAGAGACCCAGTACTTC.

This clone was observed a handful of times. This chain connects TRBV5-1 to TRBJ1-2; 7 positions match TRBD1. The CDR3 totals 15 residues. Germline values: CDR1 SGHRS, CDR2 YFSETQ. V was clipped by 3 bases and J by 10 bases; unmatched bases: 15. The CDR3 sequence is CASSSGGTEHAIYTF. CDR3 nucleotides: TGCGCCAGCAGCTCGGGGGGGACAGAGCATGCAATCTACACCTTC. Full variable domain (rest looked up from reference TRBV5-1 and TRBJ1-2): KAGVTQTPRYLIKTRGQQVTLSCSPISGHRSVSWYQQTPGQGLQFLFEYFSETQRNKGNFPGRFSGRQFSNSRSEMNVSTLELGDSALYLCASSSGGTEHAIYTFGSGTRLTVV.

The CDR3 DNA reads as TGTGCCAGCAGTCGGCTAGCGGCCACCGGGGAGCTGTTTTTT. Its protein is CASSRLAATGELFF. V is TRBV6-5 and J is TRBJ2-2; 7 bases agree with TRBD2. Trimming took 5 bases from V and 4 from J; bases not matched to a gene: 4. This CDR3 comprises 14 residues. Germline V gives CDR1 MNHEY, CDR2 SVGAGI.

The rearrangement links TRBV10-3 to TRBJ2-7; 7 bases are a match to TRBD2. This CDR3 is 13 amino acids long. CDR1 and CDR2 (germline): ENHRY, SYGVKD. The ends lost 3 bases at V and 4 bases at J; junction bases unmatched: 3. The chain's CDR3 is CAISEWGGYEQYF. In DNA form, the CDR3 reads TGTGCCATCAGTGAATGGGGGGGGTACGAGCAGTACTTC.

The rearrangement links TRBV6-1 to TRBJ1-2; D gene uncertain. Trimming shortened V by 4 bases and J by 1 base, and 10 bases separated the two germline ends. The CDR3 contains 14 residues. Germline V gene sequence: CDR1 MNHNS, CDR2 SASEGT. CDR3 loop: CASSVGRVNYGYTF. DNA for the CDR3: TGTGCCAGCAGTGTGGGGAGGGTTAACTATGGCTACACCTTC.